This T cell receptor beta chain originates from a study of blood T cell repertoires in COVID-19. Study information: The study drew acute and convalescent COVID-19 samples from the United States, Italy and Spain. T cells, B-cell-depleted T cells, or PBMCs supplied cDNA or gDNA.

The CDR3 contains 16 residues. The germline CDR1 and CDR2 sequences are SNHLY and FYNNEI. Germline trimming cut 7 bases from V and 0 bases from J; bases unmatched to any gene: 8. Sequencing was performed with immunoSEQ multiplex PCR; in TCRdb, only in-frame clones are kept and a portion is missing. Among 35,000 to 45,000 clones listed, roughly 92% were seen once. V usage is TRBV2 and J usage is TRBJ2-1; 8 bases match TRBD1. This clonotype originated in a man aged 50-59 years with active COVID-19. Sequencing was performed on peripheral blood. CDR3 in amino acids: CASMRDRPSSYNEQFF. The DNA of the CDR3 is TGTGCCAGCATGAGGGACAGGCCGAGCTCCTACAATGAGCAGTTCTTC.